The 2 T cell receptor beta chains given below trace back to one sample, sequenced in a study of cytotoxic CD8 clonotypes in ibrutinib-treated CLL. The assay was immunoSEQ multiplex PCR, and TCRdb's table has in-frame clones only and misses some. Of 150,000 to 200,000 clones in the sample, approximately 91% were seen once. Here the sequenced sample was PBMCs, taken at disease progression, from a patient treated with ibrutinib. The receptor source for this set is a human donor with chronic lymphocytic leukemia.

This chain links TRBV28 with TRBJ1-3; 8 nucleotides align to TRBD1. Losses at the gene ends were 6 bases for V and 4 bases for J; bases not matched to a gene: 11. The germline V gene encodes CDR1 MDHEN and CDR2 SYDVKM. The CDR3 runs 16 residues. CDR3 DNA: TGTGCCAGCAGACCCTGGACAGGGCTGGCAGGAAACACCATATATTTT. Protein product: CASRPWTGLAGNTIYF. The full variable domain, with the rest looked up from reference TRBV28 and TRBJ1-3, is DVKVTQSSRYLVKRTGEKVFLECVQDMDHENMFWYRQDPGLGLRLIYFSYDVKMKEKGDIPEGYSVSREKKERFSLILESASTNQTSMYLCASRPWTGLAGNTIYFGEGSWLTVV.

V is TRBV5-1 and J is TRBJ1-1, with D hard to call. This CDR3 has 14 amino acids. V was cut by 3 bases and J by 1 base, with 10 bases left in between. Germline loops: CDR1 SGHRS, CDR2 YFSETQ. The CDR3 DNA sequence: TGCGCCAGCAGCTCAGACACCTCGAACACTGAAGCTTTCTTT. Residues: CASSSDTSNTEAFF.